This T cell receptor (beta chain) was retrieved from a study of OX40 agonist ivuxolimab in advanced cancers. Notes on the research overall: Ivuxolimab was a fully human IgG2 agonistic monoclonal antibody targeting the costimulatory receptor OX40 (CD134). Intravenous ivuxolimab was administered to patients every 2 weeks at six dose levels: 0.01, 0.1, 0.3, 1.5, 3 and 10 mg/kg. Of the approximately 54 patients in dose escalation, about 20 had hepatocellular carcinoma, roughly 15 had melanoma, 9 had renal cell carcinoma and 9 had head and neck cancer. In the dose-escalation cohort, 82.7% of patients were male, and the mean age was approximately 55 years, with a range of about 23 to 90. Patients were allowed to have had prior anti-PD-1, anti-PD-L1 or anti-CTLA-4 therapy, and around 37% of the dose-escalation patients had previously received checkpoint inhibitors. Partial responses occurred in three dose-escalation patients: two with cutaneous melanoma and one with hepatocellular carcinoma. The point of sequencing TCRbeta in the periphery was to test whether ivuxolimab changed TCR sequence diversity and drove clonal T-cell expansion. The paper describes the monotherapy dose-escalation part (N = 52 patients) of the phase I trial of ivuxolimab.

Worth noting for this clone: Which antigen it targets is not known. It has no much larger one-base neighbor in the sample; base qualities were not kept.

For sequencing of the TCRbeta CDR3 region, genomic DNA was extracted from the sorted cells. The immunoSEQ Assay was used for sequencing of TCRbeta CDR3 regions. The table comes from immuneACCESS by way of TCRdb, which keeps in-frame sequences with V and J called. Part of the clones is missing from these tables; in studies checked, under half for an unresolved V gene and the rest for unknown reasons. The sample data list approximately 22,000 clones, and 85% of these were observed just once. The top ten clones comprise more than 30% of the sample. Patients with autoimmune disease history or receiving systemic immunosuppression were excluded from the trial. In every dose cohort, peripheral blood was drawn for TCR sequencing at baseline, cycle 4 day 1, and cycle 7 day 1. The samples were drawn from a first-in-human, open-label, multicenter phase I dose-escalation trial of ivuxolimab. Adults with locally advanced or metastatic melanoma, renal cell carcinoma, hepatocellular carcinoma or head and neck squamous cell carcinoma were enrolled in the trial. CD4+ and CD8+ T cells were sorted separately from peripheral blood before TCR sequencing.

Study-wide findings and limitations: After ivuxolimab, expanded clones were on average more numerous among CD8+ T cells than among CD4+ T cells. In the 0.1-3.0 mg/kg groups, partial responders were among the patients with the lowest normalized peripheral clonal expansion, particularly in CD8+ T cells. Which antigens the clonally expanded peripheral T cells were specific for was not determined. Low levels of normalized T-cell clonal expansion were also seen in some patients who did not respond. Clonal expansion of both CD4+ and CD8+ blood T cells was observed from baseline to week 6 at doses 0.1 to 3.0 mg/kg.

Sequences were derived from CD4+ or CD8+ T cells sorted from blood, sampled in a trial of the OX40 agonist ivuxolimab. The source is an adult with an advanced solid tumor such as melanoma, head and neck, liver or kidney cancer.

This receptor carries the CDR3 CATPARDGSVEQYF. In nucleotide form, the sequence is TGTGCCACCCCTGCCCGGGACGGTTCCGTCGAGCAGTACTTC. Here the chain combines TRBV7-9 and TRBJ2-7; the D assignment is uncertain and may be TRBD1 or TRBD2, with 5 bases supporting each. Looking up the germline V gene (reference sequence) yields CDR1 SEHNR and CDR2 FQNEAQ. The trim is 10 bases for V and 6 bases for J, with a gap of 22 bases between the germline ends. The CDR3 starts with the cysteine, ends with the phenylalanine, and has 14 residues. Of all the DNA, just the CDR3 is kept, 42 bases in frame from base 1.